The T cell receptor (beta chain) described here comes from a study of T cells after yellow fever vaccination. This clonotype was seen only a few times. TCRdb recomputed calls from the 5' RACE reads with MiXCR, one row per CDR3 protein. The table records roughly 500,000 distinct CDR3 sequences, 19% of them present only once. Germline CDR1 and CDR2: SNHLY and FYNNEI. The CDR3 is 15 amino acids. Trimming pared 4 bases from V and 1 base from J, leaving 11 bases between. The chain recombines TRBV2 with TRBJ1-5; TRBD1 is a possible D gene (6 bases). Sample: PBMCs, taken 15 days after the yellow fever booster vaccination. The TCR was taken from a man aged 25 to 45 who received the YFV17D yellow fever vaccine. CDR3 protein: CASSARGGSNQPQHF. CDR3 DNA: TGTGCCAGCAGTGCCAGGGGAGGGAGCAATCAGCCCCAGCATTTT.